Listed below are T cell receptor beta chains from one sample, sequenced in a study of control samples from healthy donors and cancer patients. Measured with immunoSEQ multiplex PCR; TCRdb has only the in-frame clones, and not every one. The sample holds some 100,000 clones, 86% seen once. The sequencing input was blood. The receptors were sampled from a woman aged 45 to 65 in good health. Both conserved end residues are part of each CDR3. The D gene is left open where the match is weak. Size is omitted from some rows. Given values are once, few, many or a class for expanded clones.

d_gene	abundance	j_gene	v_gene	CDR3nt	CDR3aa
TRBD1	once	TRBJ1-2	TRBV3-1/TRBV3-2	TGTGCCAGCAGCCGGGGACAGGGGGCGCGAAACTATGGCTACACCTTC	CASSRGQGARNYGYTF
TRBD2	.	TRBJ2-1	TRBV15	TGTGCCACCAGCAGAGCGGCGGGGGGGTACAATGAGCAGTTCTTC	CATSRAAGGYNEQFF
.	once	TRBJ2-2	TRBV19	TGTGCCAGTAGTATAGGAAGAGCAGCCGCCGGGGAGCTGTTTTTT	CASSIGRAAAGELFF
.	.	TRBJ1-3	TRBV24-1	TGTGCCACCAGGATGACAGGCTCTGGAAACACCATATATTTT	CATRMTGSGNTIYF
TRBD1	.	TRBJ2-5	TRBV5-4	TGTGCCAGCAGCTCACAGGGGCCCCGGGGGACCCAGTACTTC	CASSSQGPRGTQYF
.	.	TRBJ2-2	TRBV6-5	TGTGCCAGCAGGGGGCAGTCCTTCACCGGGGAGCTGTTTTTT	CASRGQSFTGELFF
.	.	TRBJ1-2	TRBV6-1	TGTGCCAGCAGTGAAGTGGGCAGACCTAACTATGGCTACACCTTC	CASSEVGRPNYGYTF
.	.	TRBJ1-6	TRBV2	TGTGCCAGCAACCAGGGTCCGAATTCACCCCTCCACTTT	CASNQGPNSPLHF
TRBD2	.	TRBJ2-1	TRBV20-1	TGCAGTGCTAGTGGGTTTGGGCGGGAGTATGGCAATGAGCAGTTCTTC	CSASGFGREYGNEQFF
TRBD1	.	TRBJ2-3	TRBV5-1	TGCGCCAGCAGCCGGGACAGTCCTAGCACAGATACGCAGTATTTT	CASSRDSPSTDTQYF
TRBD1	once	TRBJ1-5	TRBV24-1	TGTGCCACCAGTCAGACAGGGTCCAATCAGCCCCAGCATTTT	CATSQTGSNQPQHF
.	.	TRBJ1-3	TRBV19	TGTGCCACCACCCCTGGACCCGGGATGTCTGGAAACACCATATATTTT	CATTPGPGMSGNTIYF
TRBD1	few	TRBJ1-5	TRBV6-5	TGTGCCAGCAGTAATTCAGGGGGCGGTCGTCAGCCCCAGCATTTT	CASSNSGGGRQPQHF
TRBD1	.	TRBJ2-2	TRBV14	TGTGCCAGCAGCCAATCCAGGACAGGGACGAACACCGGGGAGCTGTTTTTT	CASSQSRTGTNTGELFF
.	.	TRBJ2-7	TRBV19	TGTGCCAGTAGTTCCACGGGGACACCCTGGGAGCAGTACTTC	CASSSTGTPWEQYF
.	.	TRBJ1-1	TRBV3-1/TRBV3-2	TGTGCCAGCACCATAAATCTACAGGGTCTAGCATTC	CASTINLQGLAF
TRBD2	.	TRBJ2-3	TRBV4-2	TGTGCCAGCACCCTGGGACTAGCGGGGGGGCCAGGGAGAACAGATACGCAGTATTTT	CASTLGLAGGPGRTDTQYF
.	.	TRBJ1-5	TRBV19	TGTGCCAGTACTTCCGGGCCTCGTACCTCTTTTCAGCCCCAGCATTTT	CASTSGPRTSFQPQHF
.	.	TRBJ2-1	TRBV5-6	TGTGCCAGCTCCTTCCCCCTACTAGGGACCAATGAGCAGTTCTTC	CASSFPLLGTNEQFF
.	.	TRBJ1-2	TRBV7-9	TGTGCCAGCAGCTTAGTCGGACAGCAATCTAACTATGGCTACACCTTC	CASSLVGQQSNYGYTF
TRBD2	.	TRBJ2-7	TRBV18	TGTGCCAGCTCACCACGGGTGCGGGGGGAGTCCTACGAGCAGTACTTC	CASSPRVRGESYEQYF
.	few	TRBJ1-6	TRBV6-5	TGTGCCAGCAGAGTAACCTATAATTCACCCCTCCACTTT	CASRVTYNSPLHF
.	.	TRBJ2-5	TRBV5-1	TGCGCCAGCAGCGCGGCGGCAAATCAAGAGACCCAGTACTTC	CASSAAANQETQYF
TRBD1	.	TRBJ2-7	TRBV6-2/TRBV6-3	TGTGCCAGCAGTAGGCCAGGGGGAGCCTACGAGCAGTACTTC	CASSRPGGAYEQYF
TRBD2	.	TRBJ2-3	TRBV28	TGTGCCAGCAGTTTGGGAGGGAGCACAGATACGCAGTATTTT	CASSLGGSTDTQYF
.	.	TRBJ1-1	TRBV12-3/TRBV12-4	TGTGCCAGCAGCTTACAGGGAAGGACTGAAGCTTTCTTT	CASSLQGRTEAFF
.	.	TRBJ2-1	TRBV19	TGTGCCAGTAGCCGGACTCGGGGAAATTACAATGAGCAGTTCTTC	CASSRTRGNYNEQFF
.	.	TRBJ1-1	TRBV7-2	TGTGCCAGCAGCTTATATCCAGTAATGAACACTGAAGCTTTCTTT	CASSLYPVMNTEAFF
TRBD1	.	TRBJ1-2	TRBV4-1	TGCGCCAGCAGCGATGGGACAGCTTCTAACTATGGCTACACCTTC	CASSDGTASNYGYTF
.	.	TRBJ1-2	TRBV19	TGTGCCAGCGCCAATGTCTATGGCTACACCTTC	CASANVYGYTF
.	.	TRBJ1-4	TRBV18	TGTGCCACGTTAACACAGAGATCTAATGAAAAACTGTTTTTT	CATLTQRSNEKLFF
TRBD2	.	TRBJ2-1	TRBV2	TGTGCCAGCGGGACTCAAGCGACTAGCGGGAGAAATGAGCAGTTCTTC	CASGTQATSGRNEQFF
TRBD2	.	TRBJ2-5	TRBV2	TGTGCCAGCAGACTAGGGACTAGCGGGAGCACCCAAGAGACCCAGTACTTC	CASRLGTSGSTQETQYF